The clone carrying this T cell receptor beta chain was seen only a few times. Its specificity is not known. This record comes from a study of beta chain features in type 1 diabetes. Investigators reverse transcribed all isolated RNA, so they sequenced expressed TCRB transcripts. Libraries were prepared by immunoSEQ multiplex PCR; TCRdb keeps only in-frame clonotypes and omits some of them. Altogether around 150,000 clones are present, 10% to 13% being singletons, with the ten largest covering roughly 0.45%. Study findings and constraints: Shorter TCRB CDR3s, moderately but significantly so, were found in Type 1 diabetes patients in all four CD4+ subsets. HLA effects on TCRB rearrangement stayed unresolved here.

The trim removed 3 bases at V and 5 bases at J, leaving 7 bases unmatched. The CDR3 has 16 residues. Looked up from germline, CDR1 is SGHNT and CDR2 is YYREEE (reference sequence). V gene TRBV5-4 combines with J gene TRBJ2-1; the match to TRBD2 covers 11 bases. The origin of this receptor is a man in his thirties or forties with type 1 diabetes. The sample was central memory CD4+ T cells from blood. Written as DNA, the CDR3 is TGTGCCAGCAGCTCACTAGCGGGAGCGATCCACAATGAGCAGTTCTTC. It codes for CASSSLAGAIHNEQFF. Looking up the rest from reference TRBV5-4 and TRBJ2-1 gives the full variable domain: ETGVTQSPTHLIKTRGQQVTLRCSSQSGHNTVSWYQQALGQGPQFIFQYYREEENGRGNFPPRFSGLQFPNYSSELNVNALELDDSALYLCASSSLAGAIHNEQFFGPGTRLTVL.